The 18 T cell receptor beta chains presented below share a single source sample, sequenced in a study of T cell repertoires in cytomegalovirus infection. TCRdb reprocessed the reads via MiXCR and lists one record per CDR3 protein. Here the sample spans roughly 280,000 distinct CDR3 sequences, approximately 9% being singletons. The sample was PBMCs. These receptors were collected from a human donor in good health (CMV status not recorded). Some clones in this sample may be carry-over from other donors' samples.

This chain connects TRBV27 to TRBJ2-7; D possibly corresponds to TRBD1 (5 bases). V was cut by 3 bases and J by 3 bases, with 9 bases left in between. The CDR3 totals 13 residues. Per the germline V gene, CDR1 is MNHEY and CDR2 is SMNVEV (reference sequence). The CDR3 here is CASSLTAFYEQYF. The CDR3 DNA reads as TGTGCCAGCAGTTTGACAGCTTTCTACGAGCAGTACTTC.

The V gene is TRBV9, the J gene TRBJ2-1, with 14 bases aligning to TRBD2. The CDR3 spans 19 residues. From germline, CDR1 is SGDLS and CDR2 YYNGEE. Trimming at V came to 0 bases and at J to 0 bases, leaving 5 bases not matched to a gene. In DNA form, the CDR3 reads TGTGCCAGCAGCGTAGGACTAGCGGGAGGGGCCAGCTCCTACAATGAGCAGTTCTTC. It encodes CASSVGLAGGASSYNEQFF.

This clonotype was counted a few times. The chain is built from TRBV20-1 and TRBJ2-3, with 10 bases aligning to TRBD2. CDR1 and CDR2 (germline): DFQATT, SNEGSKA (reference sequence). Trimming removed 8 bases from V and 1 base from J; junction bases left unmatched: 6. The CDR3 contains 14 residues. CDR3 residues: CSTLGLAGTDTQYF. As DNA, the CDR3 is TGCAGTACTCTAGGACTAGCGGGCACAGATACGCAGTATTTT.

The table lists this clonotype with many counts. The chain links TRBV12-3 or TRBV12-4 to TRBJ2-5; tentatively, D is TRBD2 (7 bases). CDR3 length: 14 residues. Trimming cost V 5 bases and J 5 bases, with 15 bases left between them. The CDR3 DNA reads TGTGCCAGCAGTCCCAAGGGGGGGGGGGAGACCCAGTACTTC. Translating gives CASSPKGGGETQYF.

This clonotype was detected many times. The J gene is TRBJ2-3, the V gene TRBV6-1; D might be TRBD1 or TRBD2, each matching 5 bases. V lost 7 bases and J 3 bases, leaving 20 bases between the germline ends. CDR1 and CDR2 (germline): MNHNS, SASEGT. The CDR3 spans 16 residues. CDR3 bases: TGTGCCAGCACCCGAGGTCTATCGTGGGGGACAGATACGCAGTATTTT. It is translated as CASTRGLSWGTDTQYF.

This clonotype has at least ten counts. The V call is TRBV7-2, the J call TRBJ2-1; D gene unclear. Trimming shortened V by 4 bases and J by 10 bases, and 8 bases separated the two germline ends. The germline gives CDR1 SGHTA, CDR2 FQGNSA. The CDR3 sequence is 11 residues long. The CDR3 nucleotides are TGTGCCAGCAGCTATAGTAGAGAGCAGTTCTTC. This sequence encodes CASSYSREQFF.

This clonotype was counted many times. The CDR3 loop is CASHLVGTDLYGYTF. CDR3 bases: TGTGCCAGCCACTTAGTCGGGACGGACCTTTATGGCTACACCTTC. The gene calls are TRBV28 and TRBJ1-2, with D possibly matching TRBD1 (5 bases). The V end lost 8 bases, the J end lost 5 bases, and 21 bases lay between the germline ends. The length of the CDR3 is 15 residues. Looked up from germline, CDR1 is MDHEN and CDR2 is SYDVKM.

This clonotype was observed many times. V and J are TRBV4-3 and TRBJ1-3; D is unclear. Germline-derived CDR1 and CDR2 are LGHNA and YSLEER. The ends were cut back, 0 bases at V and 1 base at J, with 13 bases in the middle. CDR3 length equals 17 residues. CDR3 amino acids: CASSQDVTVSSGNTIYF. CDR3 DNA: TGCGCCAGCAGCCAAGATGTTACGGTCTCATCTGGAAACACCATATATTTT.

This clonotype has more than one count but fewer than ten. The V and J genes are TRBV7-2 and TRBJ1-4; 8 bases align to TRBD1. V lost 1 base to trimming and J lost 7 bases; unmatched junction nucleotides: 8. Germline CDR1 and CDR2: SGHTA and FQGNSA. This CDR3 has 16 residues. The CDR3 DNA reads TGTGCCAGCAGCTTAGAAGGCAGGGGGCGCGGTGAAAAACTGTTTTTT. It yields the protein CASSLEGRGRGEKLFF.

This clonotype was detected ten times or more. The CDR3 is CASSPDSSNQPQHF. Here the CDR3 DNA reads TGTGCCAGCAGCCCCGACAGTAGCAATCAGCCCCAGCATTTT. The gene calls are TRBV7-2 and TRBJ1-5; D might be TRBD1 (5 bases). The V gene's germline CDR1 is SGHTA and CDR2 FQGNSA. The CDR3 is 14 amino acids. V lost 5 bases and J 0 bases, leaving 8 bases between the germline ends.

The chain is built from TRBV2 and TRBJ2-1; 9 bases align to TRBD2. Germline CDR1 SNHLY, CDR2 FYNNEI. V shed 4 bases and J 8 bases; nucleotides not matched to a gene: 9. CDR3 length: 15 amino acids. DNA for the CDR3: TGTGCCAGCAGTGCTGAGCGGGGGGCAGGAGATGAGCAGTTCTTC. Encoded protein: CASSAERGAGDEQFF.

This clonotype was seen many times. This chain uses TRBV7-2 with TRBJ1-2, with D unresolved. This CDR3 has 14 residues. CDR1 is SGHTA, CDR2 FQGNSA, per germline. V was pared by 1 base and J by 5 bases, with 11 bases between. The CDR3 bases are TGTGCCAGCAGCTTAGGAGGGTCCAAGTATGGCTACACCTTC. Its protein product is CASSLGGSKYGYTF.

This clonotype was detected ten times or more. The chain joins TRBV20-1 to TRBJ1-5; 9 bases fit TRBD1. Unmatched junction bases numbered 4, after V lost 6 bases and J lost 4 bases. CDR1 DFQATT and CDR2 SNEGSKA come from the germline V gene (reference sequence). The CDR3 totals 13 residues. CDR3 protein: CSAPDRGNQPQHF. The CDR3 nucleotides read TGCAGTGCCCCGGACAGGGGTAATCAGCCCCAGCATTTT.

The chain joins TRBV7-2 to TRBJ2-3; tentative D call: TRBD2 (5 bases). V lost 3 bases and J lost 4, with 14 bases in between. Per the germline V gene, CDR1 is SGHTA and CDR2 is FQGNSA. This CDR3 region has 15 residues. The CDR3 is CASSFFGIRSDTQYF. CDR3 DNA: TGTGCCAGCAGCTTCTTCGGGATTCGGTCAGATACGCAGTATTTT.

V gene TRBV11-3 combines with J gene TRBJ2-7; TRBD1 is a possible D gene (6 bases). Germline V CDR1 and CDR2: SGHNT, YENEEA. Trimming left V 1 base short and J 6 bases short, with 13 bases between. The CDR3 runs 14 residues. In nucleotides, the CDR3 is TGTGCCAGCAGCTTAGGGACAGTGTTCGCCGAGCAGTACTTC. Amino acid sequence: CASSLGTVFAEQYF.

This clonotype was seen only a few times. The genes are TRBV7-7 and TRBJ2-5, with TRBD1 matching 9 bases. Germline V gene sequence: CDR1 SSHAT, CDR2 FNYEAQ (reference sequence). The CDR3 runs 15 residues. V gave up 5 bases and J gave up 3 bases; unmatched junction bases: 7. The CDR3: CASSLGDRVKETQYF. Written as DNA, the CDR3 is TGTGCCAGCAGCCTGGGGGACAGGGTTAAAGAGACCCAGTACTTC.

This clonotype was seen repeatedly, ten times or more. The genes are TRBV7-2 and TRBJ2-5; 15 nucleotides match TRBD2. V shed 1 base, J shed 5 bases, and the junction held 8 bases outside the gene matches. The length of the CDR3 is 18 residues. Per the germline V gene, CDR1 is SGHTA and CDR2 is FQGNSA. CDR3 residues: CASSLGGLAGGHSETQYF. CDR3 coding DNA: TGTGCCAGCAGCTTAGGCGGACTAGCGGGGGGGCATTCCGAGACCCAGTACTTC.

This clonotype appeared many times. J is TRBJ1-5 and V is TRBV7-8, with D unresolved. Germline V gene sequence: CDR1 SGHVS, CDR2 FQNEAQ. Deletions cut 1 base from V and 7 bases from J, with 8 bases between. This CDR3 has 13 amino acids. CDR3 in amino acids: CASSLVPDQPQHF. The CDR3 region has the DNA TGTGCCAGCAGCTTAGTCCCGGACCAGCCCCAGCATTTT.